This T cell receptor (beta chain) was obtained from a study of cytomegalovirus exposure and HLA in healthy donors. 60 Vbeta and 13 Jbeta primers were used in PCR. Using immunoSEQ multiplex PCR, the repertoire was profiled, and TCRdb retains in-frame clones only, with some absent. The sample has about 83,000 clones, about 69% seen once; the top ten hold about 4.2%. CDR1 is LGHNA and CDR2 is YNFKEQ in the germline V gene. V gave up 0 bases and J gave up 3 bases; unmatched junction bases: 10. The CDR3 contains 18 residues. V and J are TRBV4-2 and TRBJ2-1, with TRBD2 identical over 8 bases. This receptor was taken from a man aged 60-69 years in good health and CMV-seronegative. The sample consisted of PBMCs. CDR3 in DNA: TGTGCCAGCAGCCAAGATCCCGCCGGGACTAGGGTCTACAATGAGCAGTTCTTC. Its translation: CASSQDPAGTRVYNEQFF.